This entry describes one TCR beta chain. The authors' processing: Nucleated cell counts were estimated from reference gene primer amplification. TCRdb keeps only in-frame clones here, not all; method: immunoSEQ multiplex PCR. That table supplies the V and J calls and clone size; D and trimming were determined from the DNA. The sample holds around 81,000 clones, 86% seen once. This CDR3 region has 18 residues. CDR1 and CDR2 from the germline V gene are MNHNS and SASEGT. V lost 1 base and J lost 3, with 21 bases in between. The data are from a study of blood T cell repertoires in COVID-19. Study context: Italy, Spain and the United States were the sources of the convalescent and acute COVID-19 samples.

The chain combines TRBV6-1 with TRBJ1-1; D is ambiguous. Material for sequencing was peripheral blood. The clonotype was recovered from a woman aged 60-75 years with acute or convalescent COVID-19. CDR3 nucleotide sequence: TGTGCCAGCAGTGAAGGCCTCACCTCCTCTGTGGCGGACACTGAAGCTTTCTTT. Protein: CASSEGLTSSVADTEAFF.